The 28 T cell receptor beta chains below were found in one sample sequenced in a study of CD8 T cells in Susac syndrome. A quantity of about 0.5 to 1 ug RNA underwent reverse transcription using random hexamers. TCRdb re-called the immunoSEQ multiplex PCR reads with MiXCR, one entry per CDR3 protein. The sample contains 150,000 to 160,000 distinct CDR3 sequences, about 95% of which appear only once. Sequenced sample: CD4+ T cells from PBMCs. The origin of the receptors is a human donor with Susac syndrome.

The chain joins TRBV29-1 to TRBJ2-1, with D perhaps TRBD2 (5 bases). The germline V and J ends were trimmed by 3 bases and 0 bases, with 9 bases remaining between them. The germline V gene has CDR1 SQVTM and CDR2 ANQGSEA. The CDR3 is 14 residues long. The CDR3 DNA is TGCAGCGTTGATCGAGGGAGCTCCTACAATGAGCAGTTCTTC. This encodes CSVDRGSSYNEQFF.

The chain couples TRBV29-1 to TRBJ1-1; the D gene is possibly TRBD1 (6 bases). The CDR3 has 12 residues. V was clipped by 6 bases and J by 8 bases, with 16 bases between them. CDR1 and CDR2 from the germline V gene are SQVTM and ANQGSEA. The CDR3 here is CSVQGGGLEAFF. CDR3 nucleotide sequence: TGCAGCGTCCAGGGAGGGGGACTCGAAGCTTTCTTT.

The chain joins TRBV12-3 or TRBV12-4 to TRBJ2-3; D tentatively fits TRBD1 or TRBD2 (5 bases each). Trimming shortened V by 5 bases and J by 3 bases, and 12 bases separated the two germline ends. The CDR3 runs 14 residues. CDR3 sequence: CASSPGSATDTQYF. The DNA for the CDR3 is TGTGCCAGCAGTCCAGGGAGTGCGACAGATACGCAGTATTTT.

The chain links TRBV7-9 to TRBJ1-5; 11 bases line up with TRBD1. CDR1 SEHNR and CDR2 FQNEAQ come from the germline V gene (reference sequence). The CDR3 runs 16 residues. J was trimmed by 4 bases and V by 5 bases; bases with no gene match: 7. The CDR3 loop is CASSRGDRGTNQPQHF. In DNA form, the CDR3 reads TGTGCCAGCAGCCGGGGGGACAGGGGGACGAATCAGCCCCAGCATTTT.

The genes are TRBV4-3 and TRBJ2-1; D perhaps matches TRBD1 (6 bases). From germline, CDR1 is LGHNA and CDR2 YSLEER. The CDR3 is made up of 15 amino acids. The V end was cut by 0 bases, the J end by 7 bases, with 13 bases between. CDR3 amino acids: CASSQEVQGWNEQFF. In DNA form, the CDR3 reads TGCGCCAGCAGCCAAGAAGTCCAGGGGTGGAATGAGCAGTTCTTC.

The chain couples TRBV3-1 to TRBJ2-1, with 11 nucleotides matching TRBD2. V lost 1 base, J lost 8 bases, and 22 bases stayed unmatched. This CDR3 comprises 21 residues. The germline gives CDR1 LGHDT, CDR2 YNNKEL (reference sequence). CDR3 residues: CASSQVANVQLAGGGFDEQFF. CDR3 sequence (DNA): TGTGCCAGCAGCCAAGTCGCGAACGTCCAGCTAGCGGGGGGTGGTTTCGATGAGCAGTTCTTC.

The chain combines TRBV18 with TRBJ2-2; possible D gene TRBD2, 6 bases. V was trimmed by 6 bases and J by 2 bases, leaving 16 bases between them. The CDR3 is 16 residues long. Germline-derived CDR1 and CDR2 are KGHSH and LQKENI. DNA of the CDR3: TGTGCCAGCTCCCCGCTCGCGGGAACAAACACCGGGGAGCTGTTTTTT. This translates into CASSPLAGTNTGELFF.

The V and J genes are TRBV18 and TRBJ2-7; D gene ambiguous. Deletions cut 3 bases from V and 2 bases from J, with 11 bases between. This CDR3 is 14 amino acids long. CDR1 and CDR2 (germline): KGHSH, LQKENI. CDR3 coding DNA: TGTGCCAGCTCACCTAGTCAGGACGCCTACGAGCAGTACTTC. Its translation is CASSPSQDAYEQYF.

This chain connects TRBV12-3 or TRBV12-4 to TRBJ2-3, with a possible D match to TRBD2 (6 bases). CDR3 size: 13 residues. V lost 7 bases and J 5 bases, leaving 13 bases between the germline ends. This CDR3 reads CASTTGRGDTQYF. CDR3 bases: TGTGCCAGCACTACTGGGCGGGGAGATACGCAGTATTTT.

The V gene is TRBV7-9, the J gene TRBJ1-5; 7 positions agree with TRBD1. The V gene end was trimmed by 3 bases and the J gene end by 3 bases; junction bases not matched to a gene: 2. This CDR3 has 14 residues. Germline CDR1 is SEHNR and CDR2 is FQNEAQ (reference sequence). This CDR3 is CASSLGQFNQPQHF. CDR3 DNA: TGTGCCAGCAGCTTGGGACAGTTCAATCAGCCCCAGCATTTT. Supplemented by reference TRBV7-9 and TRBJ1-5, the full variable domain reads DTGVSQNPRHKITKRGQNVTFRCDPISEHNRLYWYRQTLGQGPEFLTYFQNEAQLEKSRLLSDRFSAERPKGSFSTLEIQRTEQGDSAMYLCASSLGQFNQPQHFGDGTRLSIL.

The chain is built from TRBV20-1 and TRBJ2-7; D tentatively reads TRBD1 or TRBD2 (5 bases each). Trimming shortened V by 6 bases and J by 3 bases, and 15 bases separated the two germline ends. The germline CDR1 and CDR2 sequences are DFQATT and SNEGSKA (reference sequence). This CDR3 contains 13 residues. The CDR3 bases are TGCAGTGCCATACCGGGACGGAACTACGAGCAGTACTTC. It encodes CSAIPGRNYEQYF.

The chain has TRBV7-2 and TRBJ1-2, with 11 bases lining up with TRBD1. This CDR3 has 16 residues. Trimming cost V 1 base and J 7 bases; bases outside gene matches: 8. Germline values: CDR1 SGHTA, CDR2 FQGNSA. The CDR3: CASSLDGTGGMGGYTF. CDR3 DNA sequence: TGTGCCAGCAGCTTAGACGGGACAGGGGGTATGGGTGGCTACACCTTC.

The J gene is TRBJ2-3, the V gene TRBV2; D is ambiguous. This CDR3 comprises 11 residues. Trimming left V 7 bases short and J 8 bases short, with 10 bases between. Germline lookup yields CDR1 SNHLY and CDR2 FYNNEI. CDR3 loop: CASTASSTQYF. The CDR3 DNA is TGTGCCAGCACGGCCAGCTCTACGCAGTATTTT. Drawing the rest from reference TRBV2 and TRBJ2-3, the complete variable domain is EPEVTQTPSHQVTQMGQEVILRCVPISNHLYFYWYRQILGQKVEFLVSFYNNEISEKSEIFDDQFSVERPDGSNFTLKIRSTKLEDSAMYFCASTASSTQYFGPGTRLTVL.

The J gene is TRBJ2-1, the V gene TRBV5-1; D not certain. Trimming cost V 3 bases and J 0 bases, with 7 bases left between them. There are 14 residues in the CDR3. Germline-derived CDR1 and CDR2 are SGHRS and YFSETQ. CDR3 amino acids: CASSWASSYNEQFF. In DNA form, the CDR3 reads TGCGCCAGCAGCTGGGCGAGCTCCTACAATGAGCAGTTCTTC.

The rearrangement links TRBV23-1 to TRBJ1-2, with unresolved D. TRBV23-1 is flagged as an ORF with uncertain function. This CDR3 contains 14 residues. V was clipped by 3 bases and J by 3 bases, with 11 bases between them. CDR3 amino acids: CASSHRPVDYGYTF. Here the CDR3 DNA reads TGCGCCAGCAGTCACCGCCCGGTAGACTATGGCTACACCTTC.

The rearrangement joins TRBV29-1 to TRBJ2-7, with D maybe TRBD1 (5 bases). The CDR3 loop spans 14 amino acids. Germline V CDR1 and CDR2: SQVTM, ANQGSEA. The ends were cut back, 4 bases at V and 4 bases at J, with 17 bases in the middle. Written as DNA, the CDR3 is TGCAGCGTTGGGATTACGGAAGGGGTTTACGAGCAGTACTTC. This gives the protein CSVGITEGVYEQYF.

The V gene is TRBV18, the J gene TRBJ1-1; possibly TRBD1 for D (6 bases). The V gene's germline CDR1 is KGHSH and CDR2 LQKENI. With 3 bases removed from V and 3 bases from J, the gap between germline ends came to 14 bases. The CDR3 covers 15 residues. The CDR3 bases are TGTGCCAGCTCACCGGGGGGGCAGGCGGACACTGAAGCTTTCTTT. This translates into CASSPGGQADTEAFF.

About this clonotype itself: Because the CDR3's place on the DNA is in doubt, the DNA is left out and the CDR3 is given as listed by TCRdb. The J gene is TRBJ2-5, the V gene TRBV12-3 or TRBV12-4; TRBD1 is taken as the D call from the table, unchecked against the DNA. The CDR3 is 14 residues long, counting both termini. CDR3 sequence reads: CASSSSGERETQYF.

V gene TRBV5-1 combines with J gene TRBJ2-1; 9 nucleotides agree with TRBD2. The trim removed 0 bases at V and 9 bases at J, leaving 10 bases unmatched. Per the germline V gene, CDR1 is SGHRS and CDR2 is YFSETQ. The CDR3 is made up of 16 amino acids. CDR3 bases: TGCGCCAGCAGCTTGGTAGGTAGCGGGGGCTGGAGTGAGCAGTTCTTC. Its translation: CASSLVGSGGWSEQFF.

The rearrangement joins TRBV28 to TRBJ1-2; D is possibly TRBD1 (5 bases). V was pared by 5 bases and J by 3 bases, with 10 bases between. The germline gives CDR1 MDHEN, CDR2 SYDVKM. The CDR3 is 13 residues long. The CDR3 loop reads CASSPGTHYGYTF. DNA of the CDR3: TGTGCCAGCAGTCCCGGGACCCACTATGGCTACACCTTC.

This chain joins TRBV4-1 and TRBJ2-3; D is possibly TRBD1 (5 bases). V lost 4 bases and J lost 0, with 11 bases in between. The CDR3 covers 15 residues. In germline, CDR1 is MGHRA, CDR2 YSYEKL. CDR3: CASSLSQGSTDTQYF. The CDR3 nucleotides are TGCGCCAGCAGCCTTAGCCAGGGTAGCACAGATACGCAGTATTTT.

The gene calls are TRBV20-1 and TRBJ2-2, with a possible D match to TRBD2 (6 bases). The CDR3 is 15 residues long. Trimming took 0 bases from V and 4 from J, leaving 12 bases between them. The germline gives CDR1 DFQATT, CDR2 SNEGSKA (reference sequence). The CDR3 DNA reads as TGCAGTGCTAGAGATGCGGGACTCCGCACCGGGGAGCTGTTTTTT. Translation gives CSARDAGLRTGELFF.

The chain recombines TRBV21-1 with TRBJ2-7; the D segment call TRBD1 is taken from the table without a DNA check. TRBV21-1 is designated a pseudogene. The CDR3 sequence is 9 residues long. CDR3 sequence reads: CAGGYEQYF. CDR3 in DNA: TGTGCCGGGGGCTACGAGCAGTACTTC.

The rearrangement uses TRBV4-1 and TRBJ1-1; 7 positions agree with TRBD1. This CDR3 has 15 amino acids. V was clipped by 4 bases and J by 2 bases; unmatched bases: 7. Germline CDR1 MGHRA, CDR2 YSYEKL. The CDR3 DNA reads TGCGCCAGCAGCCTAAGGTACAGGGGAAACACTGAAGCTTTCTTT. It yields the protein CASSLRYRGNTEAFF.

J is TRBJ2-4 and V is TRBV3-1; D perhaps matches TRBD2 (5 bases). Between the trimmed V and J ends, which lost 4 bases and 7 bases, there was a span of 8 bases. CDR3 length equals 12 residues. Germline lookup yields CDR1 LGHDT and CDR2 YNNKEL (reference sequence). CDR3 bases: TGTGCCAGCAGCCCGGGGTTGAACATTCAGTACTTC. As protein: CASSPGLNIQYF.

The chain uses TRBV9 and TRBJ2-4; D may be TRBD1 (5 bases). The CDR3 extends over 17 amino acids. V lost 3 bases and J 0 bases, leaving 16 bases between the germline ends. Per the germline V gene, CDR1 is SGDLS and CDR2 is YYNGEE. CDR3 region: CASSDPPGRLAKNIQYF. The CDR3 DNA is TGTGCCAGCAGCGATCCTCCAGGGCGCCTAGCCAAAAACATTCAGTACTTC.

The CDR3 DNA reads as TGCGCCAGCAGCCCAGGCTCGACTCGAGAGCAGTTCTTC. This codes for CASSPGSTREQFF. The gene calls are TRBV5-1 and TRBJ2-1; D unresolved. The germline gives CDR1 SGHRS, CDR2 YFSETQ. The CDR3 consists of 13 residues. V lost 4 bases and J 10 bases, leaving 15 bases between the germline ends.

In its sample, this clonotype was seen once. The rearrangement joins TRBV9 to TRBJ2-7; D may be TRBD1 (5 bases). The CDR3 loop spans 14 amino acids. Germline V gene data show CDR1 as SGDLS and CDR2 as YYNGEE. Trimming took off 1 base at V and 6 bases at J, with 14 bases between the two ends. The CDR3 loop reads CASSVSGASSEQYF. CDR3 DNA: TGTGCCAGCAGCGTATCTGGGGCGTCCAGCGAGCAGTACTTC.